The 13 T cell receptor beta chains presented below share a single source sample, sequenced in a study of human T cells and chemical hapten exposure. Stated time point: pre-sensitization, week 0. The treatment is: therapeutic diphenylcyclopropenone sensitization with weekly scalp DPC. TCRdb used MiXCR to reprocess the RACE reads, holding one entry per CDR3 protein. The table lists around 350,000 distinct CDR3 sequences, roughly 6% of them singletons, with roughly 8.2% in the top ten. This sample comprised whole blood, obtained in connection with sensitization to the hapten diphenylcyclopropenone (DPC). Source of these receptors: a woman between 18 and 29 years old with alopecia areata. Some clones in this sample may be carry-over from other donors' samples.

The chain combines TRBV10-3 with TRBJ1-5, with 9 bases identical to TRBD1. The CDR3 is 14 residues long. Germline V gene lookup returns CDR1 ENHRY and CDR2 SYGVKD. J lost 4 bases, V lost 5 bases, and 3 bases had no gene match. The CDR3 nucleotides are TGTGCCATCAGTTCGGACAGGGGAAATCAGCCCCAGCATTTT. Amino acids: CAISSDRGNQPQHF.

This chain connects TRBV11-3 to TRBJ2-2; TRBD1 might be the D (5 bases). Germline-derived CDR1 and CDR2 are SGHNT and YENEEA. The CDR3 is made up of 16 amino acids. V lost 0 bases and J lost 3, with 11 bases in between. The DNA of the CDR3 is TGTGCCAGCAGCTTAGACTCAGGGTCGTACACCGGGGAGCTGTTTTTT. Amino acids: CASSLDSGSYTGELFF.

Of note for this clonotype: Since a much larger clone is just one base distant, this may be a read error. The chain employs TRBV12-3 or TRBV12-4 and TRBJ2-7; 7 bases are shared with TRBD1. This CDR3 spans 13 amino acids. V trimming: 5 bases; J trimming: 6 bases; junction bases outside the gene matches: 7. CDR3 sequence (DNA): TGTGCCAGCAGTCTGGGACAGTGGCTCGAGCAGTACTTC. Translated: CASSLGQWLEQYF.

This clonotype was observed at least ten times. V gene TRBV28 combines with J gene TRBJ1-5, with 7 bases lining up with TRBD1. This CDR3 has 15 residues. Germline V CDR1 and CDR2: MDHEN, SYDVKM. The J segment lost 5 bases and the V segment lost 3 bases, leaving 7 bases of the junction unmatched. The chain's CDR3 is CASSLYGQAYQPQHF. The DNA for the CDR3 is TGTGCCAGCAGTTTGTACGGACAGGCGTATCAGCCCCAGCATTTT. Full variable domain (rest looked up from reference TRBV28 and TRBJ1-5): DVKVTQSSRYLVKRTGEKVFLECVQDMDHENMFWYRQDPGLGLRLIYFSYDVKMKEKGDIPEGYSVSREKKERFSLILESASTNQTSMYLCASSLYGQAYQPQHFGDGTRLSIL.

This clonotype was counted between two and nine times. This rearrangement joins TRBV2 to TRBJ2-3, with D perhaps assigned TRBD1 or TRBD2 (5 bases each). Germline CDR1 reads SNHLY; CDR2 reads FYNNEI. V lost 6 bases, J lost 2 bases, and 18 bases lay in between. This CDR3 contains 16 residues. CDR3 sequence: CASRAPPGRPTDTQYF. The CDR3 bases are TGTGCCAGCAGGGCCCCACCGGGACGGCCCACAGATACGCAGTATTTT.

The gene calls are TRBV5-1 and TRBJ1-2; 10 bases fit TRBD1. V shed 4 bases and J 4 bases; nucleotides not matched to a gene: 7. Germline CDR1 SGHRS, CDR2 YFSETQ. This CDR3 contains 15 residues. The CDR3 nucleotides are TGCGCCAGCAGCCCCAGACAGGGGGCGGGCTATGGCTACACCTTC. It yields the protein CASSPRQGAGYGYTF.

This clonotype was observed a few times. The J gene is TRBJ2-3, the V gene TRBV5-1, with a possible D match to TRBD2 (6 bases). Between the trimmed V and J ends, which lost 5 bases and 4 bases, there was a span of 17 bases. The CDR3 is 15 residues long. The germline V gene encodes CDR1 SGHRS and CDR2 YFSETQ. CDR3 sequence reads: CASSPGERKADTQYF. The CDR3 DNA is TGCGCCAGCAGTCCGGGAGAACGAAAAGCAGATACGCAGTATTTT.

This clonotype was counted between two and nine times. The rearrangement links TRBV7-2 to TRBJ1-2, with 7 bases identical to TRBD1. The CDR3 has 15 amino acids. CDR1 SGHTA and CDR2 FQGNSA come from the germline V gene. J lost 4 bases, V lost 5 bases, and 10 bases had no gene match. CDR3 in DNA: TGTGCCAGCAGCGAGAGGGACAGCAGTCTCTATGGCTACACCTTC. This gives the protein CASSERDSSLYGYTF.

The genes are TRBV7-9 and TRBJ2-7; 8 positions match TRBD2. The CDR3 is 19 amino acids. Germline V gene data show CDR1 as SEHNR and CDR2 as FQNEAQ (reference sequence). V shed 4 bases and J 0 bases; nucleotides not matched to a gene: 17. CDR3 sequence reads: CASSSFSGATPLHSYEQYF. CDR3 nucleotides: TGTGCCAGCAGCTCCTTTAGCGGGGCTACCCCTCTCCACTCCTACGAGCAGTACTTC.

The rearrangement uses TRBV6-6 and TRBJ1-1, with 7 positions matching TRBD1. V was clipped by 0 bases and J by 3 bases; unmatched bases: 13. The CDR3 length is 18 residues. Germline-derived CDR1 and CDR2 are MNHNY and SVGAGI (reference sequence). In DNA form, the CDR3 reads TGTGCCAGCAGTTACTCGATCCCGTACAGGGGAGAGGACACTGAAGCTTTCTTT. It specifies CASSYSIPYRGEDTEAFF.

The chain employs TRBV7-9 and TRBJ2-3, with TRBD2 matching 7 bases. The CDR3 contains 16 residues. Per the germline V gene, CDR1 is SEHNR and CDR2 is FQNEAQ (reference sequence). With 4 bases clipped from V and 0 bases from J, the junction kept 7 bases outside the gene matches. Here the CDR3 DNA reads TGTGCCAGCAGCTCGACGGGAGGAGGGAGCACAGATACGCAGTATTTT. It yields the protein CASSSTGGGSTDTQYF.

About this clonotype: Just one base apart from a much larger clone, this may be a read error. This chain joins TRBV5-8 and TRBJ1-5; perhaps TRBD1 as D (6 bases). CDR3 length equals 14 residues. V was trimmed by 4 bases and J by 5 bases, leaving 13 bases between them. Germline lookup yields CDR1 SGHTS and CDR2 YDEGEE. This CDR3 reads CASSRGQNDQPQHF. The CDR3 region has the DNA TGTGCCAGCAGCCGTGGACAGAACGATCAGCCCCAGCATTTT. The full variable domain, rest sourced from reference TRBV5-8 and TRBJ1-5, is EAGVTQSPTHLIKTRGQQATLRCSPISGHTSVYWYQQALGLGLQFLLWYDEGEERNRGNFPPRFSGRQFPNYSSELNVNALELEDSALYLCASSRGQNDQPQHFGDGTRLSIL.

This chain connects TRBV12-3 or TRBV12-4 to TRBJ2-3; 7 bases map to TRBD1. The CDR3 loop spans 17 amino acids. With 7 bases clipped from V and 2 bases from J, the junction kept 15 bases outside the gene matches. Written as DNA, the CDR3 is TGTGCCAGCAACGATGTTACCGGGACAGAAAACACAGATACGCAGTATTTT. Protein: CASNDVTGTENTDTQYF.